This T cell receptor (beta chain) was captured in a study of blood T cell repertoires in COVID-19. In the original workflow: For nucleated cells, counts were estimated from reference gene primer amplification. Sequencing was performed with immunoSEQ multiplex PCR; in TCRdb, only in-frame clones are kept and a portion is missing. V, J and clone size derive from that table, while D and trimming were established from the DNA sequence. This repertoire shows around 250,000 clones, roughly 85% found once; its top ten account for over 1.5%. Looked up from germline, CDR1 is MNHEY and CDR2 is SVGAGI. The CDR3 sequence is 16 residues long. V was trimmed by 0 bases and J by 0 bases, leaving 10 bases between them. Among Cohort 3 donors, those recovered had two negative PCRs, clearance, or symptom resolution.

Sequencing was done on a sample of PBMCs or T cells enriched from blood (not recorded which). The source is a woman between 50 and 59 years old who had recovered from COVID-19. This chain uses TRBV6-5 with TRBJ2-3, with D unclear. The CDR3 loop is CASSYSFPLSTDTQYF. The DNA of the CDR3 is TGTGCCAGCAGTTACTCGTTTCCCTTAAGCACAGATACGCAGTATTTT.